This TCR beta chain stems from a study of T cell clonotyping in hematopoietic cell transplantation. Study-level results: Recipient TCR diversity dropped after transplant; expanded clonotypes rose from day 30 to 180. CD4 and CD8 repertoire contributions could not be separated without sorting.

Time point defined: recipient sample about 28 days before transplant, after cytoreduction. The CDR3 is 13 amino acids. Trimming pared 4 bases from V and 4 bases from J, leaving 9 bases between. CDR1 is SGHTS, CDR2 YDEGEE, per germline. The method was immunoSEQ multiplex PCR; TCRdb's version includes in-frame clones alone and lacks a portion of them. The repertoire holds tens of thousands of clones, with around 84% as singletons. Worth noting for this clone: Its antigen is not identified.

This sequence joins TRBV5-8 and TRBJ2-1; tentative D call: TRBD1 (5 bases). This specimen was peripheral blood mononuclear cells, taken before stem cell transplant. The sequence derives from a man in his sixties with biphenotypic leukemia. Some clones in this sample may be carry-over from other donors' samples. The CDR3 sequence: CASSPQEYNEQFF. The CDR3 DNA is TGTGCCAGCAGCCCACAGGAATACAATGAGCAGTTCTTC. Combining the CDR3 with reference TRBV5-8 and TRBJ2-1 gives the whole variable domain EAGVTQSPTHLIKTRGQQATLRCSPISGHTSVYWYQQALGLGLQFLLWYDEGEERNRGNFPPRFSGRQFPNYSSELNVNALELEDSALYLCASSPQEYNEQFFGPGTRLTVL.